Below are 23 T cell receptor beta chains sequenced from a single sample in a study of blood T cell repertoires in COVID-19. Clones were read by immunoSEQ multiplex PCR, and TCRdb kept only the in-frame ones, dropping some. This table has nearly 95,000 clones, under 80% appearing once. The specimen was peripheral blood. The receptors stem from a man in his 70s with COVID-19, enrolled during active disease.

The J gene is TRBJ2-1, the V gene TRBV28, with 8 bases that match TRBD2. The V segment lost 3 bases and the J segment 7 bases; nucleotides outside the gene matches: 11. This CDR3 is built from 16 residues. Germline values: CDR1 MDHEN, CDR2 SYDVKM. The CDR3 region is CASSLGGGGRTNEQFF. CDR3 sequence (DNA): TGTGCCAGCAGTTTGGGGGGTGGCGGGAGGACGAATGAGCAGTTCTTC.

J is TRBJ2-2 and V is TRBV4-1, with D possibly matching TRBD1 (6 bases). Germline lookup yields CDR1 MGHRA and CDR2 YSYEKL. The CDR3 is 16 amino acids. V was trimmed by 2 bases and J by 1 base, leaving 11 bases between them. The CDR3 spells CASSQSWTVNTGELFF. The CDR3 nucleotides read TGCGCCAGCAGCCAATCCTGGACAGTGAACACCGGGGAGCTGTTTTTT.

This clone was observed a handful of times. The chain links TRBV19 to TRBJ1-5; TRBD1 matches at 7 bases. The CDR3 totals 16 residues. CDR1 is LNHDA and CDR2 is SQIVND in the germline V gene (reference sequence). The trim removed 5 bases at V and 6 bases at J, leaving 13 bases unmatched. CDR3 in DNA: TGTGCCAGTAGTGGGGACACAGGGGAATCCCTTCAGCCCCAGCATTTT. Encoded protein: CASSGDTGESLQPQHF.

The CDR3 DNA sequence: TGTGCCTGGAGTGTACCGGGCAGGGTTGAAGCTTTCTTT. Residues: CAWSVPGRVEAFF. The rearrangement uses TRBV30 and TRBJ1-1, with D maybe TRBD1 (5 bases). Trimming took 0 bases from V and 7 from J, leaving 12 bases between them. Germline CDR1 and CDR2: GTSNPN and SVGIG (reference sequence). The CDR3 loop spans 13 amino acids.

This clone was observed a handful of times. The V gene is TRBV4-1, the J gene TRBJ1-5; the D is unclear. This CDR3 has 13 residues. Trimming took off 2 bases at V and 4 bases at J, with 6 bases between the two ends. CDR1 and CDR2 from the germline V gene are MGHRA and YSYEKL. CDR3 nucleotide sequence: TGCGCCAGCAGCCAATACGGGAATCAGCCCCAGCATTTT. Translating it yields CASSQYGNQPQHF.

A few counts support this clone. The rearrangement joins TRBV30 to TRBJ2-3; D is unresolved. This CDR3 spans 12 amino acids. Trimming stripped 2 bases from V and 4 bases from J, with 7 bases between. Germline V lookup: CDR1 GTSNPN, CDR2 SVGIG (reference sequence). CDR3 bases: TGTGCCTGGAGTTATCGAGCAGATACGCAGTATTTT. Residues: CAWSYRADTQYF. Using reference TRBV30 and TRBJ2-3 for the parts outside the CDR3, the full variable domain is SQTIHQWPATLVQPVGSPLSLECTVEGTSNPNLYWYRQAAGRGLQLLFYSVGIGQISSEVPQNLSASRPQDRQFILSSKKLLLSDSGFYLCAWSYRADTQYFGPGTRLTVL.

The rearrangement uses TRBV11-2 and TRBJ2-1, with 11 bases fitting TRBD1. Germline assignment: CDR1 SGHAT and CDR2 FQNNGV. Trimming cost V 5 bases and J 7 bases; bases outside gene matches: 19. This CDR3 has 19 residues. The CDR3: CASSPGWGGGGTGGNEQFF. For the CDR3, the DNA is TGTGCCAGCAGCCCTGGATGGGGTGGCGGCGGGACAGGGGGGAATGAGCAGTTCTTC. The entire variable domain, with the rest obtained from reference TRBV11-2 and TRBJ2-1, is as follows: EAGVAQSPRYKIIEKRQSVAFWCNPISGHATLYWYQQILGQGPKLLIQFQNNGVVDDSQLPKDRFSAERLKGVDSTLKIQPAKLEDSAVYLCASSPGWGGGGTGGNEQFFGPGTRLTVL.

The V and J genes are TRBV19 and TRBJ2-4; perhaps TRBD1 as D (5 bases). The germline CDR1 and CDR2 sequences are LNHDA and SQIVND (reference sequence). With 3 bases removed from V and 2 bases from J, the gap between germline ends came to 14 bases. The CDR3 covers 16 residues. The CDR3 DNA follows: TGTGCCAGTAGTATGGATAGGGGTGGGTCCAAAAACATTCAGTACTTC. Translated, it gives CASSMDRGGSKNIQYF.

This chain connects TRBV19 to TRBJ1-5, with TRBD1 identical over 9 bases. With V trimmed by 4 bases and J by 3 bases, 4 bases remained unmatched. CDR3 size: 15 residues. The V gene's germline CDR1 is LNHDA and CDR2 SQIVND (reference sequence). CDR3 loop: CASSRDRAFNQPQHF. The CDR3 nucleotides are TGTGCCAGTAGTAGGGACAGGGCGTTCAATCAGCCCCAGCATTTT. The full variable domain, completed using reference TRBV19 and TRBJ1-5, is DGGITQSPKYLFRKEGQNVTLSCEQNLNHDAMYWYRQDPGQGLRLIYYSQIVNDFQKGDIAEGYSVSREKKESFPLTVTSAQKNPTAFYLCASSRDRAFNQPQHFGDGTRLSIL.

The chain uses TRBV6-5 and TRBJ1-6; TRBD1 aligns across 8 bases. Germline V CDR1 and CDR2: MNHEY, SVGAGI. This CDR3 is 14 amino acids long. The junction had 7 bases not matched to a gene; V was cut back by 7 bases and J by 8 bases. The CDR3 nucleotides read TGTGCCAGCAACCCTGGACAGGGATATTCACCCCTCCACTTT. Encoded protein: CASNPGQGYSPLHF.

Here the CDR3 DNA reads TGTGCCAGCAGTAAAACGTTCCAGGGGCAAGTATTGAACACTGAAGCTTTCTTT. Protein sequence: CASSKTFQGQVLNTEAFF. The rearrangement links TRBV6-2 or TRBV6-3 to TRBJ1-1; the D gene is possibly TRBD1 (6 bases). The CDR3 covers 18 residues. V lost 5 bases, J lost 0 bases, and 22 bases lay in between. Germline-derived CDR1 and CDR2 are MNHEY and SVGEGT.

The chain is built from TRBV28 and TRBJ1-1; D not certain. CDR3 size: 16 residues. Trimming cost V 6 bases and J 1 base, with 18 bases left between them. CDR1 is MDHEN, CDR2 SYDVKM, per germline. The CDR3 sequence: CASRGRERNPNTEAFF. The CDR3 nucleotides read TGTGCCAGCAGGGGGAGGGAGCGGAACCCGAACACTGAAGCTTTCTTT.

The CDR3 reads CASSFGREAFF. CDR3 nucleotides: TGTGCCAGCAGCTTCGGGAGGGAAGCTTTCTTT. The V call is TRBV11-2, the J call TRBJ1-1; D unclear. Germline loops: CDR1 SGHAT, CDR2 FQNNGV. The length of the CDR3 is 11 residues. Trimming took 3 bases from V and 8 from J, leaving 7 bases between them. Full variable domain (missing parts from reference TRBV11-2 and TRBJ1-1): EAGVAQSPRYKIIEKRQSVAFWCNPISGHATLYWYQQILGQGPKLLIQFQNNGVVDDSQLPKDRFSAERLKGVDSTLKIQPAKLEDSAVYLCASSFGREAFFGQGTRLTVV.

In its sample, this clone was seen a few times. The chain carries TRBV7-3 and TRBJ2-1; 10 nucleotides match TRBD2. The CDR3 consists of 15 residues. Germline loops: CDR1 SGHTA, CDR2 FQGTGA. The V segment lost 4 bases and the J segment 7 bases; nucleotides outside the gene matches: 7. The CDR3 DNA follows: TGTGCCAGCAGCTCAGCGGGAGGGCCGAGGAATGAGCAGTTCTTC. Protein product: CASSSAGGPRNEQFF.

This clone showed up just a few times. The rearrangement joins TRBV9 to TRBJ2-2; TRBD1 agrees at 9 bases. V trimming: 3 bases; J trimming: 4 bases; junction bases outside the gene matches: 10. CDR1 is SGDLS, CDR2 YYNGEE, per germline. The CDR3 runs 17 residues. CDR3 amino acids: CASSALTGTGPTGELFF. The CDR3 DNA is TGTGCCAGCAGCGCACTAACCGGGACAGGGCCCACCGGGGAGCTGTTTTTT.

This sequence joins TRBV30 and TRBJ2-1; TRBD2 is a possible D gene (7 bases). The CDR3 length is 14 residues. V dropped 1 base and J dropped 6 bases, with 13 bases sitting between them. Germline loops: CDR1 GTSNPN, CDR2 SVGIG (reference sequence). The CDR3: CAWSEGGSSNEQFF. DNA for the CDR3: TGTGCCTGGAGTGAGGGGGGGAGTAGCAATGAGCAGTTCTTC.

As DNA, the CDR3 is TGTGCCAGCTCACCACCGAACAGGGGAGCGGAAAAACTGTTTTTT. Amino acid sequence: CASSPPNRGAEKLFF. The rearrangement joins TRBV18 to TRBJ1-4; 7 positions match TRBD1. CDR3 size: 15 residues. In germline, CDR1 is KGHSH, CDR2 LQKENI. Trimming removed 0 bases from V and 8 bases from J; junction bases left unmatched: 6. The variable domain in full, completed from reference TRBV18 and TRBJ1-4, reads NAGVMQNPRHLVRRRGQEARLRCSPMKGHSHVYWYRQLPEEGLKFMVYLQKENIIDESGMPKERFSAEFPKEGPSILRIQQVVRGDSAAYFCASSPPNRGAEKLFFGSGTQLSVL.

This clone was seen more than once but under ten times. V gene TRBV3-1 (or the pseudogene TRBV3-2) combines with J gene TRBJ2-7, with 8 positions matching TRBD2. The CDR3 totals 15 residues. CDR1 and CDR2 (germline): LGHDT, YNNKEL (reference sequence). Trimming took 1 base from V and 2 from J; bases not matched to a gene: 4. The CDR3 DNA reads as TGTGCCAGCAGCCAAGCGGGGGGGTCCGCCTACGAGCAGTACTTC. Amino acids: CASSQAGGSAYEQYF.

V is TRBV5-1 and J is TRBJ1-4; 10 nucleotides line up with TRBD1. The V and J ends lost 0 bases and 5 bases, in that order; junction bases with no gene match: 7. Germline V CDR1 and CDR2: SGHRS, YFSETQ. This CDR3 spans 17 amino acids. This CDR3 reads CASSLVTGGAGNEKLFF. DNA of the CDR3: TGCGCCAGCAGCTTGGTGACAGGGGGCGCAGGAAATGAAAAACTGTTTTTT. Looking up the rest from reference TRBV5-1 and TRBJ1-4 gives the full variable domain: KAGVTQTPRYLIKTRGQQVTLSCSPISGHRSVSWYQQTPGQGLQFLFEYFSETQRNKGNFPGRFSGRQFSNSRSEMNVSTLELGDSALYLCASSLVTGGAGNEKLFFGSGTQLSVL.

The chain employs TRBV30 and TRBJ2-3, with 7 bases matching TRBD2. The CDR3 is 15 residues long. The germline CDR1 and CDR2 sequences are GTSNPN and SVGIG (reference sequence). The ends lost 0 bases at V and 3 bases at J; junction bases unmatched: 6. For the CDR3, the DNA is TGTGCCTGGAGTGTACTAAGCGGGATGACAGATACGCAGTATTTT. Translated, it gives CAWSVLSGMTDTQYF.

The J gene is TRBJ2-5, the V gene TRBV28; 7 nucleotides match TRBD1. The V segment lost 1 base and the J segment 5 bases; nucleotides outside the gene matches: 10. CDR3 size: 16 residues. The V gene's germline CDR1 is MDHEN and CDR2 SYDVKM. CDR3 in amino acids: CASSLYNQGEGETQYF. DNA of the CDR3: TGTGCCAGCAGTTTATACAACCAGGGGGAAGGGGAGACCCAGTACTTC. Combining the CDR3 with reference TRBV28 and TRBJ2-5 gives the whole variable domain DVKVTQSSRYLVKRTGEKVFLECVQDMDHENMFWYRQDPGLGLRLIYFSYDVKMKEKGDIPEGYSVSREKKERFSLILESASTNQTSMYLCASSLYNQGEGETQYFGPGTRLLVL.

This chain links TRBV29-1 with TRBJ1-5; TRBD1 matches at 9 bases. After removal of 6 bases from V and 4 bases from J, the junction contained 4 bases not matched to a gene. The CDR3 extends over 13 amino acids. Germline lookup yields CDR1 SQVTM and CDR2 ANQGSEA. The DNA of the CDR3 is TGCAGCGTCTGGGACAGGGATAATCAGCCCCAGCATTTT. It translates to CSVWDRDNQPQHF.

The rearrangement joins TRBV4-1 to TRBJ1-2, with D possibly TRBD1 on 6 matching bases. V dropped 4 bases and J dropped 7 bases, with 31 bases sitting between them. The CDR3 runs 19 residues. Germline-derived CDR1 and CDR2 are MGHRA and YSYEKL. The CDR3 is CASSPQQGQLLRSYGGYTF. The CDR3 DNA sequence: TGCGCCAGCAGCCCTCAGCAGGGGCAGCTACTCAGGTCGTATGGTGGCTACACCTTC.